The entry below gives a single T cell receptor (beta chain) sequence along with its context. Antigen unknown. This specimen comes from a study of T-cell reconstitution after alpha-beta-depleted transplantation in children. Preparation of the TCRbeta library was carried out with unique molecular identifiers. MiXCR, applied by TCRdb to the PCR reads, yields one record per CDR3 protein. The table lists about 980,000 distinct CDR3 sequences, 25% to 30% of them singletons, with more than 25% in the top ten. CDR3 length: 15 residues. Germline-derived CDR1 and CDR2 are LGHNA and YSLEER. The trim removed 3 bases at V and 8 bases at J, leaving 6 bases unmatched. Findings and caveats of the study: In patients about two months after transplant, alpha-beta T cells reportedly arose from several hundred expanded graft clones. It was surviving recipient T cells and thymic progenitors that gave some patients high TCRbeta diversity at day 60. One year post-transplant, T-cell counts and diversity were largely derived from T cells produced anew.

The chain couples TRBV4-3 to TRBJ2-1; 11 bases agree with TRBD1. The sample here was PBMCs, mostly from graft donor cells, taken 360 days after TCRalphabeta/CD19-depleted stem cell transplant. The receptor comes from a boy under two years old who had a stem cell transplant for SCID, so the T cells may come from the graft donor. The CDR3 DNA reads as TGCGCCAGCAGCCATCGGGACAGGGGGAGGGATGAGCAGTTCTTC. This sequence encodes CASSHRDRGRDEQFF.